The next 8 T cell receptor beta chains were all read from a single sample in a study of blood T cell repertoires in COVID-19. Repertoires were generated with immunoSEQ multiplex PCR, while TCRdb's copy carries only in-frame clones and drops some. The data contain approximately 37,000 clones, over 75% of them singletons. Sequenced material: peripheral blood. All receptors come from a human donor in a cohort sampled during active COVID-19.

The J gene is TRBJ1-1, the V gene TRBV6-2 or TRBV6-3, with D possibly matching TRBD1 (5 bases). The ends were cut back, 5 bases at V and 3 bases at J, with 10 bases in the middle. CDR3 length equals 13 residues. CDR1 is MNHEY and CDR2 is SVGEGT in the germline V gene. CDR3 region: CASSNAGYTEAFF. In nucleotides, the CDR3 is TGTGCCAGCAGTAATGCAGGGTACACTGAAGCTTTCTTT.

This clone was recorded a few times. This chain uses TRBV23-1 with TRBJ2-7; D is unclear. TRBV23-1 is an ORF for which the function is uncertain. Trimming shortened V by 7 bases and J by 4 bases, and 14 bases separated the two germline ends. The CDR3 is 13 amino acids. Here the CDR3 reads CASKPLGWYEQYF. The CDR3 bases are TGCGCCAGCAAACCCCTCGGTTGGTACGAGCAGTACTTC.

The CDR3 spells CASSLRLAKKQETQYF. The CDR3 region has the DNA TGTGCCAGCTCACTCAGACTAGCGAAAAAACAAGAGACCCAGTACTTC. V and J are TRBV18 and TRBJ2-5; 8 bases map to TRBD2. V gave up 4 bases and J gave up 2 bases; unmatched junction bases: 9. The CDR3 is 16 residues long. CDR1 and CDR2 (germline): KGHSH, LQKENI.

V is TRBV2 and J is TRBJ1-2; D not certain. The CDR3 sequence is 12 residues long. Germline V gene lookup returns CDR1 SNHLY and CDR2 FYNNEI. V was shortened by 5 bases and J by 5 bases, with 9 bases between the two germline ends. The CDR3 loop reads CASSFRGYGYTF. The DNA for the CDR3 is TGTGCCAGCAGTTTTCGAGGTTATGGCTACACCTTC. Together with reference TRBV2 and TRBJ1-2, the CDR3 gives the full variable domain: EPEVTQTPSHQVTQMGQEVILRCVPISNHLYFYWYRQILGQKVEFLVSFYNNEISEKSEIFDDQFSVERPDGSNFTLKIRSTKLEDSAMYFCASSFRGYGYTFGSGTRLTVV.

CDR3 in amino acids: CASSPGTGSYNEQFF. CDR3 sequence (DNA): TGTGCCAGCAGCCCCGGGACAGGCTCCTACAATGAGCAGTTCTTC. This chain uses TRBV11-2 with TRBJ2-1; TRBD1 matches 8 bases. Germline lookup yields CDR1 SGHAT and CDR2 FQNNGV. Losses at the gene ends were 5 bases for V and 0 bases for J; bases not matched to a gene: 3. This CDR3 has 15 amino acids.

This chain uses TRBV7-3 with TRBJ2-1, with D tentatively TRBD2 (6 bases). The CDR3 sequence is 16 residues long. V was cut by 5 bases and J by 0 bases, with 14 bases left in between. The germline V gene has CDR1 SGHTA and CDR2 FQGTGA. The CDR3 DNA follows: TGTGCCAGCAGCCCCTCGGAGGGGATCTCCTACAATGAGCAGTTCTTC. Protein: CASSPSEGISYNEQFF.

The J gene is TRBJ2-3, the V gene TRBV6-2 or TRBV6-3, with TRBD2 matching 10 bases. The V segment lost 2 bases and the J segment 2 bases; nucleotides outside the gene matches: 13. Germline V CDR1 and CDR2: MNHEY, SVGEGT. This CDR3 is built from 19 residues. CDR3 nucleotide sequence: TGTGCCAGCAGTTACGCCATCGTGTCTAGCGGGAGCTCCACAGATACGCAGTATTTT. Amino acid sequence: CASSYAIVSSGSSTDTQYF.

The chain is built from TRBV30 and TRBJ1-2; 7 bases map to TRBD1. Per germline, CDR1 GTSNPN and CDR2 SVGIG (reference sequence). The CDR3 has 14 amino acids. V shed 5 bases and J 2 bases; nucleotides not matched to a gene: 8. CDR3 nucleotides: TGTGCCTGGGACTCCGGGACAGAGAACTATGGCTACACCTTC. This gives the protein CAWDSGTENYGYTF. Supplemented by reference TRBV30 and TRBJ1-2, the full variable domain reads SQTIHQWPATLVQPVGSPLSLECTVEGTSNPNLYWYRQAAGRGLQLLFYSVGIGQISSEVPQNLSASRPQDRQFILSSKKLLLSDSGFYLCAWDSGTENYGYTFGSGTRLTVV.